These 14 T cell receptor beta chains came from one sample sequenced in a study of T cells in Graves' hyperthyroidism and ophthalmopathy. Using RNA transcripts as the source, TCR beta CDR3 regions were amplified. Primed by the HTBI set, a first-round RT-PCR was run on the TCR CDR3. TCRdb fed the multiplex PCR reads into MiXCR, producing one record per CDR3 protein. This table has 380,000 or so distinct CDR3 sequences, approximately 19% appearing once. Input material: blood. The origin of the receptors is a woman under 30 with Graves' hyperthyroidism.

At least ten counts were recorded for this clonotype. The V call is TRBV6-2 or TRBV6-3, the J call TRBJ1-2; the D is unclear. The germline CDR1 and CDR2 sequences are MNHEY and SVGEGT. CDR3 length: 16 residues. Trimming stripped 4 bases from V and 5 bases from J, with 20 bases between. The CDR3: CASSSPRRARVYGYTF. CDR3 DNA sequence: TGTGCCAGCAGTTCCCCTCGTCGGGCTAGAGTGTATGGCTACACCTTC.

The chain links TRBV5-1 to TRBJ2-6; D perhaps matches TRBD1 (6 bases). Trimming left V 3 bases short and J 3 bases short, with 16 bases between. From germline, CDR1 is SGHRS and CDR2 YFSETQ. CDR3 length: 17 residues. The chain's CDR3 is CASSSQGVGVGANVLTF. The CDR3 DNA reads as TGCGCCAGCAGCTCACAGGGAGTGGGGGTTGGGGCCAACGTCCTGACTTTC. Complete variable domain (other parts from reference TRBV5-1 and TRBJ2-6): KAGVTQTPRYLIKTRGQQVTLSCSPISGHRSVSWYQQTPGQGLQFLFEYFSETQRNKGNFPGRFSGRQFSNSRSEMNVSTLELGDSALYLCASSSQGVGVGANVLTFGAGSRLTVL.

In this sample, this clonotype turned up many times. The V and J genes are TRBV6-5 and TRBJ2-5, with a weak D call TRBD1 (5 bases). CDR1 and CDR2 (germline): MNHEY, SVGAGI. This CDR3 spans 14 amino acids. Trimming cost V 6 bases and J 5 bases, with 16 bases left between them. The CDR3 nucleotides read TGTGCCAGCAGCCCCACCCGAAGGGGTGAGACCCAGTACTTC. This sequence encodes CASSPTRRGETQYF.

Ten or more counts support this clonotype. The J gene is TRBJ2-5, the V gene TRBV20-1, with TRBD2 identical over 9 bases. CDR3 length equals 15 residues. Germline CDR1 and CDR2: DFQATT and SNEGSKA (reference sequence). The V gene end was trimmed by 0 bases and the J gene end by 6 bases; junction bases not matched to a gene: 8. The CDR3 coding sequence is TGCAGTGCTAGAGATGAGGCGGGGGGGTGGAAGACCCAGTACTTC. Protein: CSARDEAGGWKTQYF.

This clonotype was observed at least ten times. The chain combines TRBV27 with TRBJ1-5; a weak D match, TRBD1 (5 bases). The germline V gene has CDR1 MNHEY and CDR2 SMNVEV (reference sequence). V dropped 5 bases and J dropped 3 bases, with 17 bases sitting between them. The CDR3 loop spans 16 amino acids. The CDR3 sequence: CASSRTGGGPNQPQHF. The CDR3 DNA is TGTGCCAGCAGTCGAACCGGGGGGGGACCCAATCAGCCCCAGCATTTT.

The rearrangement joins TRBV6-1 to TRBJ1-2; TRBD1 agrees at 10 bases. Per the germline V gene, CDR1 is MNHNS and CDR2 is SASEGT. V dropped 4 bases and J dropped 4; count of bases not matched to a gene: 9. The CDR3 spans 16 residues. The CDR3 is CASSAAGTGVVYGYTF. CDR3 bases: TGTGCCAGCAGTGCTGCGGGGACAGGGGTGGTCTATGGCTACACCTTC.

The chain has TRBV5-1 and TRBJ2-5; D is perhaps TRBD2 (6 bases). Trimming cost V 3 bases and J 5 bases, with 14 bases left between them. This CDR3 spans 14 amino acids. Germline V lookup: CDR1 SGHRS, CDR2 YFSETQ. CDR3 loop: CASSSGLAVETQYF. The CDR3 coding sequence is TGCGCCAGCAGCTCGGGACTGGCGGTGGAGACCCAGTACTTC.

This clonotype was detected ten times or more. The chain is built from TRBV29-1 and TRBJ1-1; 8 bases match TRBD1. The CDR3 has 15 amino acids. CDR1 SQVTM and CDR2 ANQGSEA come from the germline V gene. Trimming at V came to 8 bases and at J to 1 base, leaving 12 bases not matched to a gene. In nucleotides, the CDR3 is TGCAGCACCAGACCTACCGGGACAGGGAACACTGAAGCTTTCTTT. Residues: CSTRPTGTGNTEAFF. The full variable domain, in which reference TRBV29-1 and TRBJ1-1 provide the parts outside the CDR3, is SAVISQKPSRDICQRGTSLTIQCQVDSQVTMMFWYRQQPGQSLTLIATANQGSEATYESGFVIDKFPISRPNLTFSTLTVSNMSPEDSSIYLCSTRPTGTGNTEAFFGQGTRLTVV.

This clonotype was observed at least ten times. The rearrangement joins TRBV6-1 to TRBJ1-1; 9 positions agree with TRBD1. V lost 4 bases to trimming and J lost 0 bases; unmatched junction nucleotides: 9. Per the germline V gene, CDR1 is MNHNS and CDR2 is SASEGT. There are 17 residues in the CDR3. In DNA form, the CDR3 reads TGTGCCAGCAGTGTATTAACAGGGGGCTACATGAACACTGAAGCTTTCTTT. This sequence encodes CASSVLTGGYMNTEAFF.

This clonotype was recorded many times. J is TRBJ1-1 and V is TRBV12-3 or TRBV12-4; TRBD1 might be the D (6 bases). The CDR3 covers 14 residues. Trimming pared 10 bases from V and 0 bases from J, leaving 15 bases between. CDR3 nucleotides: TGTGCCACCTTACCGGGACACCTGAACACTGAAGCTTTCTTT. It encodes CATLPGHLNTEAFF.

Many counts were recorded for this clonotype. The chain joins TRBV7-9 to TRBJ2-2; D gene ambiguous. The CDR3 spans 14 residues. V was pared by 0 bases and J by 3 bases, with 5 bases between. The germline V gene has CDR1 SEHNR and CDR2 FQNEAQ (reference sequence). The CDR3 DNA reads as TGTGCCAGCAGCTTAGCCTTGGACACCGGGGAGCTGTTTTTT. As protein: CASSLALDTGELFF.

At least ten counts were recorded for this clonotype. The chain has TRBV7-3 and TRBJ1-1; no reliable D call. The CDR3 totals 13 residues. V was trimmed by 11 bases and J by 1 base, leaving 14 bases between them. Germline lookup yields CDR1 SGHTA and CDR2 FQGTGA. The CDR3 DNA is TGTGCCTCCCAGATGCAGGAGAACACTGAAGCTTTCTTT. This encodes CASQMQENTEAFF.

This clonotype has at least ten counts. The chain is built from TRBV30 and TRBJ1-5; D call uncertain. The V gene's germline CDR1 is GTSNPN and CDR2 SVGIG (reference sequence). This CDR3 has 12 amino acids. Trimming removed 5 bases from V and 5 bases from J, with 10 bases in between. The CDR3 loop is CAWGWGYQPQHF. In DNA form, the CDR3 reads TGTGCCTGGGGGTGGGGATATCAGCCCCAGCATTTT.

This clonotype was detected ten times or more. In DNA form, the CDR3 reads TGTGCCAGCAGCCCCACCCCATTGGATTGGAACACTGAAGCTTTCTTT. It yields the protein CASSPTPLDWNTEAFF. The chain links TRBV12-3 or TRBV12-4 to TRBJ1-1; no firm D call. This CDR3 spans 16 amino acids. Trimming stripped 6 bases from V and 1 base from J, with 18 bases between.